Below are 17 T cell receptor beta chains sequenced from a single sample in a study of beta chain features in type 1 diabetes. The authors reverse transcribed all of the isolated RNA, so sequencing captured expressed TCRB transcripts. Only in-frame clones appear in the TCRdb table, and some are missing; sequencing was by immunoSEQ multiplex PCR. The data show under 950,000 clones, around a sixth seen once. Sequenced material: naive CD4+ T cells from blood. Receptors were obtained from a woman aged 18-29 years in good health.

The V call is TRBV4-3, the J call TRBJ2-7, with a weak D call TRBD1 (6 bases). V was trimmed by 4 bases and J by 7 bases, leaving 20 bases between them. Germline CDR1 and CDR2: LGHNA and YSLEER. The CDR3 is made up of 15 amino acids. Here the CDR3 reads CASSRSGTRASEQYF. In nucleotides, the CDR3 is TGCGCCAGCAGCCGGTCCGGGACAAGGGCCTCGGAGCAGTACTTC.

The chain couples TRBV6-1 to TRBJ2-7; a possible D gene is TRBD2 (5 bases). There are 12 residues in the CDR3. The V gene lost 5 bases and the J gene lost 9 bases, with 14 bases spanning the gap. Germline CDR1 reads MNHNS; CDR2 reads SASEGT. The CDR3 reads CASSPVREGQYF. The CDR3 nucleotides read TGTGCCAGCAGTCCCGTACGAGAGGGGCAGTACTTC.

This clone showed up just a few times. The chain is built from TRBV11-2 and TRBJ2-3, with D hard to call. The CDR3 has 16 amino acids. Germline V gene lookup returns CDR1 SGHAT and CDR2 FQNNGV. Between the trimmed V and J ends, which lost 5 bases and 0 bases, there was a span of 15 bases. CDR3 protein: CASSLRMGASTDTQYF. As DNA, the CDR3 is TGTGCCAGCAGCCTTCGAATGGGCGCGAGCACAGATACGCAGTATTTT.

This clone showed up just a few times. The chain has TRBV28 and TRBJ1-1, with TRBD1 identical over 9 bases. Germline V gene data show CDR1 as MDHEN and CDR2 as SYDVKM. This CDR3 comprises 16 residues. Trimming removed 5 bases from V and 4 bases from J; junction bases left unmatched: 11. The CDR3 reads CASSPAGTGLGTEAFF. The CDR3 nucleotides are TGTGCCAGCAGTCCAGCCGGGACAGGGTTGGGCACTGAAGCTTTCTTT.

In its sample, this clone was seen a few times. This chain connects TRBV19 to TRBJ2-1; D call uncertain. Per the germline V gene, CDR1 is LNHDA and CDR2 is SQIVND (reference sequence). Trimming removed 5 bases from V and 3 bases from J, with 17 bases in between. This CDR3 contains 16 residues. The chain's CDR3 is CASSFDPGQVYNEQFF. Here the CDR3 DNA reads TGTGCCAGTAGTTTTGACCCGGGCCAAGTCTACAATGAGCAGTTCTTC.

This clone has only a few counts. This chain links TRBV27 with TRBJ2-6; D assignment may be TRBD1 or TRBD2 (5 bases each). The V gene lost 7 bases and the J gene lost 0 bases, with 19 bases spanning the gap. The germline CDR1 and CDR2 sequences are MNHEY and SMNVEV (reference sequence). This CDR3 comprises 18 residues. The CDR3 sequence is CASTPGWGDSSGANVLTF. In DNA form, the CDR3 reads TGTGCCAGCACCCCGGGATGGGGCGACTCCTCTGGGGCCAACGTCCTGACTTTC.

The chain has TRBV28 and TRBJ2-7; possibly TRBD1 for D (5 bases). From germline, CDR1 is MDHEN and CDR2 SYDVKM. Trimming took 3 bases from V and 4 from J, leaving 10 bases between them. CDR3 length equals 13 residues. DNA for the CDR3: TGTGCCAGCAGTTTTTCGGACACTTACGAGCAGTACTTC. It codes for CASSFSDTYEQYF.

The chain is built from TRBV9 and TRBJ2-2; possible D gene TRBD2, 5 bases. Germline V lookup: CDR1 SGDLS, CDR2 YYNGEE. The V and J ends lost 1 base and 0 bases respectively, with 7 bases between them. This CDR3 region has 15 residues. The CDR3 DNA is TGTGCCAGCAGCGTAACGGGAACGAACACCGGGGAGCTGTTTTTT. Its protein product is CASSVTGTNTGELFF. Complete variable domain (other parts from reference TRBV9 and TRBJ2-2): DSGVTQTPKHLITATGQRVTLRCSPRSGDLSVYWYQQSLDQGLQFLIQYYNGEERAKGNILERFSAQQFPDLHSELNLSSLELGDSALYFCASSVTGTNTGELFFGEGSRLTVL.

The chain has TRBV27 and TRBJ2-7, with 10 nucleotides matching TRBD2. The CDR3 spans 14 residues. Per germline, CDR1 MNHEY and CDR2 SMNVEV (reference sequence). The V gene end was trimmed by 10 bases and the J gene end by 2 bases; junction bases not matched to a gene: 8. DNA for the CDR3: TGTGCCACCCGCCCAGCGGGGGGGACCTACGAGCAGTACTTC. Amino acid sequence: CATRPAGGTYEQYF.

This chain connects TRBV9 to TRBJ2-5; D might be TRBD2 (5 bases). In germline, CDR1 is SGDLS, CDR2 YYNGEE. The V end lost 1 base, the J end lost 3 bases, and 7 bases lay between the germline ends. This CDR3 is built from 13 residues. CDR3 protein: CASSVNGEETQYF. The CDR3 DNA reads TGTGCCAGCAGCGTAAACGGGGAAGAGACCCAGTACTTC.

The chain carries TRBV28 and TRBJ1-1; D call uncertain. Trimming shortened V by 6 bases and J by 10 bases, and 12 bases separated the two germline ends. The CDR3 length is 11 residues. CDR1 and CDR2 from the germline V gene are MDHEN and SYDVKM. CDR3 residues: CASRGILIAFF. In nucleotides, the CDR3 is TGTGCCAGCAGAGGGATACTGATAGCTTTCTTT. The whole variable domain, filled in from reference TRBV28 and TRBJ1-1, reads DVKVTQSSRYLVKRTGEKVFLECVQDMDHENMFWYRQDPGLGLRLIYFSYDVKMKEKGDIPEGYSVSREKKERFSLILESASTNQTSMYLCASRGILIAFFGQGTRLTVV.

The chain is built from TRBV15 and TRBJ2-1, with TRBD2 identical over 12 bases. CDR3 length: 16 amino acids. The trim removed 0 bases at V and 8 bases at J, leaving 5 bases unmatched. Germline V lookup: CDR1 LNHNV, CDR2 YYDKDF (reference sequence). In DNA form, the CDR3 reads TGTGCCACCAGCAGAGAAGGGCTAGCGGGAGGGCATGAGCAGTTCTTC. Translation gives CATSREGLAGGHEQFF.

The V and J genes are TRBV7-3 and TRBJ2-3; D call uncertain. V lost 1 base to trimming and J lost 12 bases, with 20 bases between them. The CDR3 runs 15 residues. The germline V gene encodes CDR1 SGHTA and CDR2 FQGTGA. The CDR3 DNA follows: TGTGCCAGCAGCTTAATGCCGGGTGGCTATGATTCCCAGTATTTT. Amino acids: CASSLMPGGYDSQYF.

In this sample, this clone turned up a few times. The chain combines TRBV6-5 with TRBJ2-1; perhaps TRBD2 as D (5 bases). CDR3 size: 14 residues. Germline CDR1 reads MNHEY; CDR2 reads SVGAGI. Trimming took off 6 bases at V and 9 bases at J, with 18 bases between the two ends. This chain's CDR3 is CASRSPGSPFEQFF. CDR3 nucleotides: TGTGCCAGCAGATCCCCGGGGAGCCCCTTTGAGCAGTTCTTC.

The chain uses TRBV7-9 and TRBJ2-7; the D gene is possibly TRBD1 (6 bases). CDR3 size: 14 residues. V was clipped by 5 bases and J by 1 base, with 12 bases between them. The V gene's germline CDR1 is SEHNR and CDR2 FQNEAQ (reference sequence). DNA of the CDR3: TGTGCCAGCAGCCAAAGGGACAATTCCTACGAGCAGTACTTC. This sequence encodes CASSQRDNSYEQYF.

Only a few counts were recorded for this clone. This chain joins TRBV12-5 and TRBJ2-2, with TRBD2 as a possible D gene (5 bases). Trimming shortened V by 6 bases and J by 1 base, and 6 bases separated the two germline ends. The V gene's germline CDR1 is LGHNT and CDR2 FRNRAP. This CDR3 spans 13 amino acids. The CDR3 loop is CASGSGNTGELFF. As DNA, the CDR3 is TGTGCTAGTGGGAGCGGGAACACCGGGGAGCTGTTTTTT.

A few counts support this clone. The chain combines TRBV18 with TRBJ2-7, with 7 nucleotides matching TRBD2. Germline assignment: CDR1 KGHSH and CDR2 LQKENI. The V and J ends lost 3 bases and 0 bases, in that order; junction bases with no gene match: 2. This CDR3 spans 14 amino acids. CDR3 protein: CASSPGGSSYEQYF. CDR3 sequence (DNA): TGTGCCAGCTCACCGGGCGGGAGCTCCTACGAGCAGTACTTC.